Following are 22 T cell receptor beta chains from one sample sequenced in a study of shared clonotypes between healthy human individuals. The naive CD8 subset, CD45RO-negative cells positively selected for CCR7, excluded terminally differentiated effector memory CD45RA+ cells. Method: immunoSEQ multiplex PCR; TCRdb's copy keeps in-frame clones and lacks some. This repertoire shows roughly 890,000 clones, around 93% found once; its top ten account for more than 20%. The specimen sequenced was naive CD8+ T cells sorted from blood. These TCRs come from a man aged 25 to 40 in good health.

This chain uses TRBV12-5 with TRBJ2-1; weak D call: TRBD2 (6 bases). CDR1 is LGHNT and CDR2 is FRNRAP in the germline V gene. This CDR3 spans 15 amino acids. Trimming took 5 bases from V and 0 from J, leaving 11 bases between them. The chain's CDR3 is CASGNPGSSYNEQFF. The CDR3 DNA reads as TGTGCTAGTGGTAACCCCGGGAGCTCCTACAATGAGCAGTTCTTC.

The chain has TRBV29-1 and TRBJ1-1; TRBD1 matches at 8 bases. The junction had 6 bases not matched to a gene; V was cut back by 5 bases and J by 10 bases. This CDR3 region has 11 residues. Germline CDR1 reads SQVTM; CDR2 reads ANQGSEA. For the CDR3, the DNA is TGCAGCGTTCAGAGACAGGGGACAGCTTTCTTT. Translating gives CSVQRQGTAFF.

The chain joins TRBV2 to TRBJ2-7; 12 bases are shared with TRBD2. V dropped 7 bases and J dropped 4; count of bases not matched to a gene: 5. In germline, CDR1 is SNHLY, CDR2 FYNNEI. The CDR3 loop spans 14 amino acids. The CDR3 DNA reads TGTGCCAGCAAGGGGGGACTAGCGGGTTACGAGCAGTACTTC. Translating gives CASKGGLAGYEQYF.

This clone was observed once. The chain uses TRBV5-1 and TRBJ2-2; 9 nucleotides agree with TRBD2. This CDR3 spans 21 amino acids. Germline CDR1 is SGHRS and CDR2 is YFSETQ. V shed 1 base and J 4 bases; nucleotides not matched to a gene: 20. This CDR3 reads CASSLFLGYLAGEDSTGELFF. In DNA form, the CDR3 reads TGCGCCAGCAGCTTGTTTCTCGGCTATTTAGCGGGAGAGGATAGCACCGGGGAGCTGTTTTTT.

The chain combines TRBV5-8 with TRBJ2-7; D unclear. CDR1 SGHTS and CDR2 YDEGEE come from the germline V gene. V lost 0 bases, J lost 6 bases, and 7 bases lay in between. This CDR3 has 12 residues. The CDR3 DNA reads as TGTGCCAGCAGCTTGGAAAGGCGCGAGCAGTACTTC. It yields the protein CASSLERREQYF.

The J gene is TRBJ2-2, the V gene TRBV18, with 11 bases that match TRBD2. Losses at the gene ends were 0 bases for V and 4 bases for J; bases not matched to a gene: 13. The CDR3 is made up of 20 amino acids. CDR1 is KGHSH and CDR2 is LQKENI in the germline V gene. The CDR3 DNA sequence: TGTGCCAGCTCACCACCGATTACTAGCGGGAGAACATTCCCCACCGGGGAGCTGTTTTTT. Translated, it gives CASSPPITSGRTFPTGELFF.

CDR3 bases: TGTGCCAGCAGAAACTTAAGGGTCACCGGGGAGCTGTTTTTT. Amino acid sequence: CASRNLRVTGELFF. The V gene is TRBV2, the J gene TRBJ2-2; D gene uncertain. Germline V CDR1 and CDR2: SNHLY, FYNNEI. V dropped 6 bases and J dropped 4 bases, with 12 bases sitting between them. The CDR3 contains 14 residues.

CDR3 bases: TGTGCCAGCAGTGTAGATATGGTCCTCGCGAGCAGACCCACCGGGGAGCTGTTTTTT. Its protein product is CASSVDMVLASRPTGELFF. The chain uses TRBV2 and TRBJ2-2; no clear D gene. V was pared by 4 bases and J by 4 bases, with 25 bases between. The CDR3 contains 19 residues. Germline V CDR1 and CDR2: SNHLY, FYNNEI.

Note on this clone: The same CDR3 can be traced to other DNA sequences in this sample. This chain links TRBV5-1 with TRBJ2-7; 7 nucleotides line up with TRBD1. The CDR3 consists of 15 residues. Germline-derived CDR1 and CDR2 are SGHRS and YFSETQ. V was pared by 0 bases and J by 0 bases, with 3 bases of the junction left unmatched. The CDR3 protein is CASSLEAGGSYEQYF. The CDR3 DNA is TGCGCCAGCAGCTTGGAAGCAGGGGGCTCCTACGAGCAGTACTTC.

The chain employs TRBV7-9 and TRBJ2-7; 10 bases line up with TRBD1. CDR3 length equals 15 residues. Trimming cost V 5 bases and J 6 bases; bases outside gene matches: 10. CDR1 is SEHNR, CDR2 FQNEAQ, per germline (reference sequence). The CDR3 DNA reads TGTGCCAGCAGCCCCCGGGGACAGGGGATTCGCGAGCAGTACTTC. It yields the protein CASSPRGQGIREQYF.

The CDR3: CASSFNSGAFYEQYF. The CDR3 coding sequence is TGTGCCAGCAGTTTTAATAGCGGGGCGTTCTACGAGCAGTACTTC. The chain links TRBV27 to TRBJ2-7; 8 bases are shared with TRBD2. The length of the CDR3 is 15 residues. Germline V lookup: CDR1 MNHEY, CDR2 SMNVEV (reference sequence). Trimming took 3 bases from V and 3 from J; bases not matched to a gene: 7.

The genes are TRBV5-6 and TRBJ2-2, with D possibly being TRBD1 (6 bases). CDR1 and CDR2 from the germline V gene are SGHDT and YYEEEE. Trimming removed 0 bases from V and 3 bases from J, with 15 bases in between. This CDR3 is 17 amino acids long. The CDR3 here is CASSLVSGVGDTGELFF. CDR3 DNA sequence: TGTGCCAGCAGCTTGGTTTCAGGGGTCGGTGACACCGGGGAGCTGTTTTTT.

The chain combines TRBV18 with TRBJ2-7; tentatively, D is TRBD1 (6 bases). This CDR3 comprises 16 residues. V was cut by 5 bases and J by 3 bases, with 20 bases left in between. Germline V gene sequence: CDR1 KGHSH, CDR2 LQKENI. CDR3 nucleotides: TGTGCCAGCTCATCAACCGGGACAAGGAAACTCTACGAGCAGTACTTC. Its protein product is CASSSTGTRKLYEQYF.

The V and J genes are TRBV27 and TRBJ2-7; tentative D call: TRBD2 (6 bases). Germline V lookup: CDR1 MNHEY, CDR2 SMNVEV (reference sequence). Trimming pared 3 bases from V and 2 bases from J, leaving 14 bases between. The CDR3 contains 15 residues. CDR3 nucleotide sequence: TGTGCCAGCAGTTTTGGAGGGACGTCAACCTACGAGCAGTACTTC. It encodes CASSFGGTSTYEQYF.

Points on this clone: Distinct nucleotide sequences in the sample also encode this CDR3. The chain couples TRBV7-9 to TRBJ1-3, with unresolved D. Germline V gives CDR1 SEHNR, CDR2 FQNEAQ (reference sequence). The CDR3 loop spans 13 amino acids. Trimming pared 5 bases from V and 0 bases from J, leaving 5 bases between. The CDR3 sequence: CASSLVSGNTIYF. The CDR3 DNA is TGTGCCAGCAGCCTCGTCTCTGGAAACACCATATATTTT.

The rearrangement joins TRBV7-8 to TRBJ2-7, with D possibly TRBD2 on 6 matching bases. The CDR3 contains 14 residues. Trimming pared 2 bases from V and 2 bases from J, leaving 10 bases between. The germline V gene encodes CDR1 SGHVS and CDR2 FQNEAQ. The DNA of the CDR3 is TGTGCCAGCAGCTTACCGGGGGAGGCCTACGAGCAGTACTTC. Translated, it gives CASSLPGEAYEQYF. Together with reference TRBV7-8 and TRBJ2-7, the CDR3 gives the full variable domain: GAGVSQSPRYKVAKRGQDVALRCDPISGHVSLFWYQQALGQGPEFLTYFQNEAQLDKSGLPSDRFFAERPEGSVSTLKIQRTQQEDSAVYLCASSLPGEAYEQYFGPGTRLTVT.

The chain employs TRBV28 and TRBJ2-1; D remains ambiguous. Germline loops: CDR1 MDHEN, CDR2 SYDVKM. Deletions cut 4 bases from V and 7 bases from J, with 14 bases between. CDR3 length equals 14 residues. The CDR3: CASSSSRYPNEQFF. Here the CDR3 DNA reads TGTGCCAGCAGTTCTAGTCGATACCCAAATGAGCAGTTCTTC.

This rearrangement joins TRBV28 to TRBJ1-2; D ambiguous. From germline, CDR1 is MDHEN and CDR2 SYDVKM. This CDR3 is built from 15 residues. Trimming pared 6 bases from V and 8 bases from J, leaving 22 bases between. CDR3 loop: CASRTLREVMGGYTF. The DNA for the CDR3 is TGTGCCAGCAGAACCTTGAGGGAGGTAATGGGGGGCTACACCTTC.

V usage is TRBV6-5 and J usage is TRBJ2-7, with D tentatively TRBD1 (6 bases). This CDR3 has 13 amino acids. Germline assignment: CDR1 MNHEY and CDR2 SVGAGI. Trimming stripped 4 bases from V and 1 base from J, with 8 bases between. In DNA, the CDR3 is TGTGCCAGCAGTTCGACAGGTTCCTACGAGCAGTACTTC. Residues: CASSSTGSYEQYF.

This clone has just a few counts. The rearrangement links TRBV29-1 to TRBJ2-3, with D perhaps TRBD2 (5 bases). Trimming shortened V by 2 bases and J by 2 bases, and 8 bases separated the two germline ends. There are 13 residues in the CDR3. Germline V gene lookup returns CDR1 SQVTM and CDR2 ANQGSEA. CDR3 protein: CSVERGYTDTQYF. As DNA, the CDR3 is TGCAGCGTTGAACGCGGGTACACAGATACGCAGTATTTT.

The chain is built from TRBV6-4 and TRBJ2-1; TRBD1 or TRBD2 may be the D gene (5 bases each). Trimming removed 0 bases at V and 0 bases at J, with 6 bases between. Germline-derived CDR1 and CDR2 are MRHNA and SNTAGT. The CDR3 has 15 amino acids. CDR3 coding DNA: TGTGCCAGCAGTGACTCGAGGGGCTCCTACAATGAGCAGTTCTTC. Its translation: CASSDSRGSYNEQFF.

V and J are TRBV11-1 and TRBJ2-7, with D maybe TRBD1 (5 bases). The germline V gene encodes CDR1 SGHAT and CDR2 FQDESV (reference sequence). CDR3 length equals 13 residues. Trimming left V 3 bases short and J 4 bases short, with 10 bases between. This chain's CDR3 is CASSFVHRYEQYF. Written as DNA, the CDR3 is TGTGCCAGCAGCTTTGTACACAGGTACGAGCAGTACTTC.